This T cell receptor beta chain was observed in a study of PD-1 and CTLA-4 blockade in melanoma. Per the germline V gene, CDR1 is PRHDT and CDR2 is FYEKMQ (reference sequence). The CDR3 totals 16 residues. Unmatched junction bases numbered 5, after V lost 5 bases and J lost 1 base. TCRdb keeps only in-frame clones here, not all; method: immunoSEQ multiplex PCR. The table lists 23,000 or so clones, around 88% of them singletons. The sequenced sample was CD8+ T cells from peripheral blood, obtained before anti-PD-1 treatment. This TCR was recovered from a human donor with melanoma. The chain is built from TRBV13 and TRBJ2-3, with 11 bases lining up with TRBD2. The CDR3 loop is CASSPQLAGGTDTQYF. CDR3 DNA: TGTGCCAGCAGCCCCCAACTAGCGGGGGGCACAGATACGCAGTATTTT.